This T cell receptor (beta chain) was identified in a study of sequential checkpoint blockade in melanoma. General study points: For nivolumab-first patients, baseline tumor clonality was associated with response.

Using immunoSEQ multiplex PCR, the repertoire was profiled, and TCRdb retains in-frame clones only, with some absent. The table includes 750 to 1,000 clones, about 19% detected once. As for treatment: randomized to nivolumab then ipilimumab (arm A) or the reverse (arm B). This clone is labeled as large. Its antigen is currently unknown. The clonotype comes from a human donor with melanoma. Specimen: tumor tissue (inferred from file names), collected from a patient given nivolumab and ipilimumab in sequence.

The CDR3 DNA sequence: TGTGCCAGCAGCGTGGGGAACGGGGAGCTGTTTTTT. It is translated as CASSVGNGELFF. The chain employs TRBV9 and TRBJ2-2; unclear D gene. V lost 2 bases, J lost 7 bases, and 6 bases lay in between. Germline CDR1 reads SGDLS; CDR2 reads YYNGEE. There are 12 residues in the CDR3.